This T cell receptor (beta chain) emerged from a study of T cells after yellow fever vaccination. Whole-study context: Fractions of low cell number were prepared using SMART-Seq v4 Ultra Low Input.

Study-level results: Most clones from primary vaccination were detected again post-booster (about 95% CD4, roughly 90% CD8). Weaker in magnitude, the secondary response showed a faster peak on day 5 versus 15.

Conversion of TCR transcripts into cDNA relied on 5'RACE template switching, which added a universal primer site and UMIs. TCRdb re-called the 5' RACE reads with MiXCR, one entry per CDR3 protein. The sample holds hundreds of thousands of distinct CDR3 sequences, approximately 10% seen once. On this clonotype: What it binds is unknown.

Trimming pared 7 bases from V and 5 bases from J, leaving 14 bases between. The germline gives CDR1 MNHNS, CDR2 SASEGT. The CDR3 is made up of 13 amino acids. The J gene is TRBJ1-1, the V gene TRBV6-1; weak D call: TRBD1 (5 bases). The clonotype was recovered from a man younger than 35 who received the YFV17D yellow fever vaccine. Sequenced material: PBMCs, taken on the day of the first yellow fever vaccination. CDR3 residues: CASTGRRLTEAFF. The CDR3, as DNA: TGTGCCAGCACAGGGAGGAGGTTGACTGAAGCTTTCTTT.